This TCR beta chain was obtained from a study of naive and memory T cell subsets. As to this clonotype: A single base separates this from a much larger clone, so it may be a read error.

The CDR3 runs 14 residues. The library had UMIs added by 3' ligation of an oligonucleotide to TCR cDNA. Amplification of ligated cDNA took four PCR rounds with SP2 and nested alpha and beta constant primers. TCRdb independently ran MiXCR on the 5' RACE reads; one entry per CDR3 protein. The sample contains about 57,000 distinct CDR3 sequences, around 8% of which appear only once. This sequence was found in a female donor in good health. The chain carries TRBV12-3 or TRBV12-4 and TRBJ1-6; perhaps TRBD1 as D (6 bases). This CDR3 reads CANSRGRGNSPLHF. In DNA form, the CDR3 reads TGTGCCAACAGTCGCGGCAGGGGTAATTCACCCCTCCACTTT.